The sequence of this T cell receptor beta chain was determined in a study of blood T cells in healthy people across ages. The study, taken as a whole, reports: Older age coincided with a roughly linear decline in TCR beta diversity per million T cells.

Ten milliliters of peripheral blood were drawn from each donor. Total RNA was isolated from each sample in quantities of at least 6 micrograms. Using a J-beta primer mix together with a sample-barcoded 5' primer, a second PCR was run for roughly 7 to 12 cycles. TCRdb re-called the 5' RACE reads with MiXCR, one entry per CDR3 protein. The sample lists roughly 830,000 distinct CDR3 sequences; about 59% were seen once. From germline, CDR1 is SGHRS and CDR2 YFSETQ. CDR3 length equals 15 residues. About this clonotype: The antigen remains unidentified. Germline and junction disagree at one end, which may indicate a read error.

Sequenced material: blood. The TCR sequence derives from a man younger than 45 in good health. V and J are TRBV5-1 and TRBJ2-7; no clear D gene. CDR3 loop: CASRLDSSSSYEQYF. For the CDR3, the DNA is TGCGCCAGCAGGTTGGATAGCTCGAGCTCCTACGAGCAGTACTTC.